The rows below give T cell receptor beta chains drawn from one sample of a study of T cells after posttransplantation cyclophosphamide. Only in-frame clones appear in the TCRdb table, and some are missing; sequencing was by immunoSEQ multiplex PCR. The sample lists around 12,000 clones, roughly 1.9% occurring once. The material was PBMCs, obtained after allogeneic stem cell transplant with posttransplant cyclophosphamide. Every receptor here comes from a young adult male patient who received an allogeneic stem cell transplant from a related donor, was CMV-positive, and had no GVHD. Some T cells may have come from the graft donor. CDR3s include the opening cysteine and the closing phenylalanine or tryptophan. Each record gives: J gene, V gene, D gene, clone size, CDR3 DNA, CDR3 protein. The D gene is left open where the match is weak. Some rows mark clone size as missing; the rest say once, few, many or name a class of expanded clone.

TRBJ2-7	TRBV5-1	TRBD1	-	TGCGCCAGCAGCTTAAACCAGGGGGCCGGGTACCAGCAGTACTTC	CASSLNQGAGYQQYF
TRBJ2-7	TRBV10-2	TRBD1	few	TGCGCCAGCAGTGAGTCGTGGACAGGCGCCTCCTACGAGCAGTACTTC	CASSESWTGASYEQYF
TRBJ2-1	TRBV27	-	-	TGTGCCAGCAGCCGTCGTGGGGCCCGCTACAATGAGCAGTTCTTC	CASSRRGARYNEQFF
TRBJ2-7	TRBV6-5	TRBD2	-	TGTGCCAGCAGTTACTCGCTTAGCGGGGGCTACGAGCAGTACTTC	CASSYSLSGGYEQYF
TRBJ1-3	TRBV7-2	TRBD1	few	TGTGCCAGCAGCTTCCTGACAGGGCGGGGAAACACCATATATTTT	CASSFLTGRGNTIYF
TRBJ2-1	TRBV28	TRBD2	-	TGTGCCAGCAGTTTGGTGGCGGGAGGGCAAAATGAGCAGTTCTTC	CASSLVAGGQNEQFF
TRBJ2-7	TRBV18	TRBD1	-	TGTGCCAGCTCAGATCGCTCGGGACAGGGGGCCACCTGGTTTTACGAGCAGTACTTC	CASSDRSGQGATWFYEQYF
TRBJ2-3	TRBV12-1	-	-	TGTGCCAGCAGCCAACTGACAGATACGCAGTATTTT	CASSQLTDTQYF
TRBJ2-7	TRBV28	TRBD2	-	TGTGCCAGCAGTTTCGGCGGGAGGAGGAACGAGCAGTACTTC	CASSFGGRRNEQYF
TRBJ1-3	TRBV4-2	-	large	TGTGCCAGCAGCCAAGCCGTGAGGGCAGGTGGAAACACCATATATTTT	CASSQAVRAGGNTIYF
TRBJ2-3	TRBV6-6	TRBD2	few	TGTGCCAGCAGTCAGCGGGAGGGCCAAGATACGCAGTATTTT	CASSQREGQDTQYF
TRBJ2-2	TRBV9	TRBD2	few	TGTGCCAGCAGCCCAGGACGGACTAGCGGGAGGACCGGGGAGCTGTTTTTT	CASSPGRTSGRTGELFF
TRBJ2-5	TRBV5-8	-	-	TGTGCCAGCAGCTCGTGGCGGGTACAATCAACACAAGAGACCCAGTACTTC	CASSSWRVQSTQETQYF
TRBJ2-7	TRBV6-5	TRBD2	few	TGTGCCAGCAGTTATTCTCTAGCGGGGCTCTACGAGCAGTACTTC	CASSYSLAGLYEQYF